These 29 T cell receptor beta chains share one sample of origin, sequenced in a study of OX40 agonist ivuxolimab in advanced cancers. Profiling relied on immunoSEQ multiplex PCR, and the TCRdb table lists in-frame clones only, not all of them. Of some 18,000 clones in the sample, roughly 87% were seen once. Source: CD4+ or CD8+ T cells sorted from blood, taken in a trial of the OX40 agonist ivuxolimab. The receptors were sampled from an adult with an advanced solid tumor such as melanoma, head and neck, liver or kidney cancer.

This chain links TRBV21-1 with TRBJ2-1; the table gives TRBD2 as D, unverified against the DNA. TRBV21-1 is a pseudogene. This CDR3 spans 18 amino acids. The CDR3 loop reads CASSKPEIHGTSRNEQFF. CDR3 DNA: TGTGCCAGCAGCAAACCCGAAATTCATGGGACTAGTCGCAATGAGCAGTTCTTC.

The genes are TRBV7-9 and TRBJ1-4; TRBD1 agrees at 8 bases. V lost 4 bases, J lost 7 bases, and 5 bases stayed unmatched. The CDR3 covers 14 residues. The germline V gene has CDR1 SEHNR and CDR2 FQNEAQ (reference sequence). The CDR3 here is CASSSTDRVEKLFF. The DNA for the CDR3 is TGTGCCAGCAGCTCAACGGACAGGGTTGAAAAACTGTTTTTT.

This clone was counted a few times. CDR3 in DNA: TGTGCCAGCAGTTTAACTTTATCGAGTGGCTACACCTTC. Translating gives CASSLTLSSGYTF. J is TRBJ1-2 and V is TRBV28; D is unclear. CDR3 length: 13 amino acids. Trimming took off 2 bases at V and 7 bases at J, with 11 bases between the two ends. The germline V gene has CDR1 MDHEN and CDR2 SYDVKM.

The chain has TRBV9 and TRBJ2-7; TRBD2 aligns across 13 bases. Trimming at V came to 2 bases and at J to 5 bases, leaving 13 bases not matched to a gene. The CDR3 runs to 18 residues. Germline-derived CDR1 and CDR2 are SGDLS and YYNGEE. CDR3 loop: CASSVPRGTSGICHEQYF. CDR3 sequence (DNA): TGTGCCAGCAGCGTCCCCAGAGGGACTAGCGGGATTTGCCACGAGCAGTACTTC.

The chain links TRBV9 to TRBJ2-3; no firm D call. V dropped 4 bases and J dropped 2 bases, with 8 bases sitting between them. Per the germline V gene, CDR1 is SGDLS and CDR2 is YYNGEE. CDR3 length: 13 residues. CDR3 DNA sequence: TGTGCCAGCAGCATTCGTCCCACAGATACGCAGTATTTT. It codes for CASSIRPTDTQYF.

The chain is built from TRBV29-1 and TRBJ1-2, with 7 bases identical to TRBD1. The CDR3 loop spans 13 amino acids. Germline CDR1 reads SQVTM; CDR2 reads ANQGSEA. J was trimmed by 4 bases and V by 4 bases; bases with no gene match: 6. CDR3 region: CSVGRRDSYGYTF. The CDR3 bases are TGCAGCGTTGGACGCCGGGACAGCTATGGCTACACCTTC.

The genes are TRBV5-1 and TRBJ1-1; no clear D. V gave up 0 bases and J gave up 1 base, with 7 bases separating them. CDR3 length equals 14 residues. In germline, CDR1 is SGHRS, CDR2 YFSETQ. Here the CDR3 reads CASSLVAENTEAFF. In DNA form, the CDR3 reads TGCGCCAGCAGCTTGGTGGCAGAGAACACTGAAGCTTTCTTT.

This sequence joins TRBV27 and TRBJ1-2; possibly TRBD1 for D (5 bases). Germline CDR1 MNHEY, CDR2 SMNVEV (reference sequence). CDR3 length: 13 residues. The ends were cut back, 5 bases at V and 4 bases at J, with 11 bases in the middle. In DNA form, the CDR3 reads TGTGCCAGCAGTCCGGGTGGGGGCTATGGCTACACCTTC. Translated: CASSPGGGYGYTF.

J is TRBJ2-7 and V is TRBV7-6; a weak D match, TRBD1 (8 bases). This CDR3 has 15 amino acids. Germline V CDR1 and CDR2: SGHVS, FNYEAQ. With 2 bases removed from V and 1 base from J, the gap between germline ends came to 12 bases. The CDR3 bases are TGTGCCAGCAGCTTAACAGGGGGGGGATCCTACGAGCAGTACTTC. Amino acids: CASSLTGGGSYEQYF.

This chain joins TRBV19 and TRBJ1-4; possible D gene TRBD1, 5 bases. The germline gives CDR1 LNHDA, CDR2 SQIVND (reference sequence). V was trimmed by 9 bases and J by 0 bases, leaving 23 bases between them. The CDR3 contains 18 residues. CDR3 coding DNA: TGTGCCAGCCTGCCGGGGCTAGGTAGAGATGCAACTAATGAAAAACTGTTTTTT. Translation gives CASLPGLGRDATNEKLFF.

The chain carries TRBV9 and TRBJ2-1; 9 bases are a match to TRBD2. The V gene end was trimmed by 0 bases and the J gene end by 8 bases; junction bases not matched to a gene: 3. Germline V gives CDR1 SGDLS, CDR2 YYNGEE. The CDR3 contains 14 residues. The DNA for the CDR3 is TGTGCCAGCAGCGTAGGGACTAGCGTGCATGAGCAGTTCTTC. Its translation is CASSVGTSVHEQFF.

V gene TRBV7-6 combines with J gene TRBJ2-7; 13 bases match TRBD2. With 5 bases clipped from V and 3 bases from J, the junction kept 4 bases outside the gene matches. The CDR3 length is 15 residues. Germline V CDR1 and CDR2: SGHVS, FNYEAQ. CDR3 nucleotides: TGTGCCAGCAGCATGGGACTAGCGGGACTCTACGAGCAGTACTTC. Protein product: CASSMGLAGLYEQYF.

CDR3 loop: CASSQVGGLDEQFF. CDR3 DNA: TGTGCCAGCAGCCAAGTGGGGGGGCTGGATGAGCAGTTCTTC. This chain connects TRBV14 to TRBJ2-1; a weak D match, TRBD2 (7 bases). CDR1 and CDR2 from the germline V gene are SGHDN and FVKESK. The CDR3 is made up of 14 amino acids. V was shortened by 1 base and J by 8 bases, with 12 bases between the two germline ends. Complete variable domain (other parts from reference TRBV14 and TRBJ2-1): EAGVTQFPSHSVIEKGQTVTLRCDPISGHDNLYWYRRVMGKEIKFLLHFVKESKQDESGMPNNRFLAERTGGTYSTLKVQPAELEDSGVYFCASSQVGGLDEQFFGPGTRLTVL.

V is TRBV9 and J is TRBJ2-7, with D possibly matching TRBD2 (6 bases). There are 12 residues in the CDR3. From germline, CDR1 is SGDLS and CDR2 YYNGEE. The V end was cut by 4 bases, the J end by 7 bases, with 12 bases between. The CDR3 is CASSSPAGEQYF. As DNA, the CDR3 is TGTGCCAGCAGCTCCCCGGCGGGGGAGCAGTACTTC.

The chain has TRBV6-5 and TRBJ1-5; D not resolved. Looked up from germline, CDR1 is MNHEY and CDR2 is SVGAGI. The CDR3 is made up of 13 amino acids. The germline V and J ends were trimmed by 6 bases and 0 bases, with 6 bases remaining between them. The CDR3 DNA is TGTGCCAGCAGCCCAAATAGCAATCAGCCCCAGCATTTT. As protein: CASSPNSNQPQHF.

This rearrangement joins TRBV7-9 to TRBJ2-3, with 10 bases aligning to TRBD2. The trim removed 8 bases at V and 4 bases at J, leaving 9 bases unmatched. Per germline, CDR1 SEHNR and CDR2 FQNEAQ (reference sequence). CDR3 length: 15 amino acids. This CDR3 is CASGPSGSYADTQYF. For the CDR3, the DNA is TGTGCCAGCGGTCCTAGCGGGAGTTATGCAGATACGCAGTATTTT.

V is TRBV4-3 and J is TRBJ2-1, with D perhaps TRBD2 (6 bases). The germline V gene has CDR1 LGHNA and CDR2 YSLEER. V dropped 4 bases and J dropped 0 bases, with 7 bases sitting between them. There are 14 residues in the CDR3. CDR3 amino acids: CASSPAGSYNEQFF. CDR3 DNA: TGCGCCAGCAGCCCAGCGGGCTCCTACAATGAGCAGTTCTTC.

The chain is built from TRBV7-9 and TRBJ2-2; D remains unclear. This CDR3 has 12 amino acids. Germline CDR1 reads SEHNR; CDR2 reads FQNEAQ (reference sequence). V was clipped by 4 bases and J by 7 bases, with 7 bases between them. In DNA form, the CDR3 reads TGTGCCAGCAGCTACCGAGACGGGGAGCTGTTTTTT. Its translation is CASSYRDGELFF.

The chain combines TRBV9 with TRBJ2-1; D call uncertain. The CDR3 consists of 16 residues. Germline V gene data show CDR1 as SGDLS and CDR2 as YYNGEE. V lost 0 bases to trimming and J lost 0 bases, with 10 bases between them. As DNA, the CDR3 is TGTGCCAGCAGCGTAGGTGGCAGCAGCTCCTACAATGAGCAGTTCTTC. This encodes CASSVGGSSSYNEQFF. The complete variable domain, with remaining parts taken from reference TRBV9 and TRBJ2-1, reads DSGVTQTPKHLITATGQRVTLRCSPRSGDLSVYWYQQSLDQGLQFLIQYYNGEERAKGNILERFSAQQFPDLHSELNLSSLELGDSALYFCASSVGGSSSYNEQFFGPGTRLTVL.

V gene TRBV9 combines with J gene TRBJ2-1; D is undetermined. With 3 bases removed from V and 6 bases from J, the gap between germline ends came to 7 bases. Germline CDR1 reads SGDLS; CDR2 reads YYNGEE. This CDR3 spans 12 amino acids. The CDR3 loop is CASSARSNEQFF. The CDR3, as DNA: TGTGCCAGCAGCGCGAGGTCCAATGAGCAGTTCTTC.

This chain joins TRBV14 and TRBJ2-3; D may be TRBD1 (6 bases). V was clipped by 4 bases and J by 7 bases, with 9 bases between them. Germline CDR1 and CDR2: SGHDN and FVKESK. This CDR3 contains 12 residues. The CDR3 coding sequence is TGTGCCAGCAGCCCACAGGGAAATACGCAGTATTTT. Its protein product is CASSPQGNTQYF.

In DNA, the CDR3 is TGTGCCAGCAGCATTCGAGGAGCGGACAAAAACATTCAGTACTTC. This codes for CASSIRGADKNIQYF. This sequence joins TRBV11-3 and TRBJ2-4, with D possibly TRBD2 on 5 matching bases. The V end was cut by 5 bases, the J end by 3 bases, with 14 bases between. This CDR3 contains 15 residues. CDR1 and CDR2 (germline): SGHNT, YENEEA.

This clone was recorded only once. The chain carries TRBV5-6 and TRBJ2-3; a weak D match, TRBD2 (5 bases). The CDR3 contains 16 residues. CDR1 is SGHDT and CDR2 is YYEEEE in the germline V gene. Trimming shortened V by 1 base and J by 2 bases, and 14 bases separated the two germline ends. CDR3 DNA: TGTGCCAGCAGCTTGATCGGGAACAGCTTCACAGATACGCAGTATTTT. Translation: CASSLIGNSFTDTQYF.

This clone was seen a single time. V gene TRBV7-9 combines with J gene TRBJ2-2, with unresolved D. The CDR3 sequence is 15 residues long. Germline lookup yields CDR1 SEHNR and CDR2 FQNEAQ (reference sequence). Between the trimmed V and J ends, which lost 1 base and 1 base, there was a span of 7 bases. The CDR3 sequence: CASSLGLRNTGELFF. DNA of the CDR3: TGTGCCAGCAGCTTAGGGCTTAGGAACACCGGGGAGCTGTTTTTT.

The chain recombines TRBV2 with TRBJ2-1, with D possibly being TRBD2 (5 bases). The ends were cut back, 6 bases at V and 2 bases at J, with 14 bases in the middle. From germline, CDR1 is SNHLY and CDR2 FYNNEI. This CDR3 region has 15 residues. The CDR3 sequence is CASRPSGKAYNEQFF. In nucleotides, the CDR3 is TGTGCCAGCAGACCATCGGGGAAAGCCTACAATGAGCAGTTCTTC.

The gene calls are TRBV7-8 and TRBJ2-7; D possibly uses TRBD1 or TRBD2 (5 bases each). The CDR3 has 12 amino acids. Deletions cut 4 bases from V and 5 bases from J, with 9 bases between. The germline V gene encodes CDR1 SGHVS and CDR2 FQNEAQ. This CDR3 is CASSSVGDEQYF. The DNA for the CDR3 is TGTGCCAGCAGCTCGGTGGGGGACGAGCAGTACTTC.

V is TRBV27 and J is TRBJ2-3; TRBD2 aligns across 7 bases. CDR1 and CDR2 from the germline V gene are MNHEY and SMNVEV (reference sequence). The CDR3 consists of 15 residues. Trimming at V came to 5 bases and at J to 3 bases, leaving 8 bases not matched to a gene. CDR3 in amino acids: CASSPGLGLTDTQYF. The CDR3 region has the DNA TGTGCCAGCAGTCCCGGACTAGGGCTTACAGATACGCAGTATTTT.

The chain couples TRBV5-6 to TRBJ1-3; no reliable D call. Per germline, CDR1 SGHDT and CDR2 YYEEEE. This CDR3 region has 15 residues. The V and J ends lost 0 bases and 0 bases respectively, with 7 bases between them. The CDR3 coding sequence is TGTGCCAGCAGCTTGGGGGTTACCTCTGGAAACACCATATATTTT. It yields the protein CASSLGVTSGNTIYF.

About this clone: The junction departs from the called germline gene at one end, perhaps through a read error. The CDR3 DNA follows: TGTGCCACCAGTGATTTGGGGGTCAATGAGCAGTTCTTC. This sequence encodes CATSDLGVNEQFF. The chain is built from TRBV2 and TRBJ2-1, with D perhaps given as TRBD1 or TRBD2 (5 bases each). Germline CDR1 reads SNHLY; CDR2 reads FYNNEI. The CDR3 runs 13 residues.